This is a list of T cell receptor beta chains from one sample in a study of a mutant IDH1 vaccine in newly diagnosed glioma. Their recognized antigens are unknown. Repertoires were generated with immunoSEQ multiplex PCR, while TCRdb's copy carries only in-frame clones and drops some. There are about 67,000 clones in the sample; less than 90% occur only once, and about 4% lies in the top ten. Sequenced material: PBMCs, taken from a glioma patient whose treatment included an IDH1 peptide vaccine. The origin of the receptors is a man aged 25 to 40 with glioma. Both conserved end residues are part of each CDR3. A D gene is named only where the DNA matches it firmly. The size field is filled for only some rows; it gives once, few, many or a size class.

j_call d_call clone_size v_call cdr3_nt cdr3_aa
TRBJ2-3 . . TRBV4-1 TGCGCCAGCAGCCAAGAGGTTGCGTGGGCAGATACGCAGTATTTT CASSQEVAWADTQYF
TRBJ1-3 . . TRBV5-4 TGTGCCAGCAGCTTTTACCCGCCAGGGGCCAGAAGCTCTGGAAACACCATATATTTT CASSFYPPGARSSGNTIYF
TRBJ2-5 TRBD1 . TRBV28 TGTGCCAGCAGGAGTTCCGGGACAGGGAAGGAGACCCAGTACTTC CASRSSGTGKETQYF
TRBJ2-3 . . TRBV27 TGTGCCAGCAGTTCCCGACAGGTTGGCACAGATACGCAGTATTTT CASSSRQVGTDTQYF
TRBJ2-1 . . TRBV9 TGTGCCAGCGGGGGCGAGCAGTTCTTC CASGGEQFF
TRBJ1-1 TRBD1 . TRBV7-8 TGTGCCAGCAGCTTATACGCAGGACAGGGGGTGAACACTGAAGCTTTCTTT CASSLYAGQGVNTEAFF
TRBJ2-7 TRBD1 . TRBV30 TGTGCCTGGAGAGATGGGACAGGGCCCTACGAGCAGTACTTC CAWRDGTGPYEQYF
TRBJ2-1 . . TRBV2 TGTGCCAGCAGTGACGACCCATGGGGGGAGCAGTTCTTC CASSDDPWGEQFF
TRBJ2-7 . . TRBV28 TGTGCCAGCAGTTTATTGGGAGCCGTGCAGTACTTC CASSLLGAVQYF
TRBJ1-4 TRBD1 . TRBV7-9 TGTGCCAGCAGGAAGACAGGGGGCGAAGAAAAACTGTTTTTT CASRKTGGEEKLFF
TRBJ1-2 . . TRBV10-2 TGCGCCAGCACCCTAGGGGGTGGCAACTATGGCTACACCTTC CASTLGGGNYGYTF
TRBJ1-5 . few TRBV18 TGTGCCAGCTCACCGTCCGTCAATCAGCCCCAGCATTTT CASSPSVNQPQHF
TRBJ1-1 . . TRBV6-1 TGTGCCAGCAGTGGGTATCGCTGGAGGAACACTGAAGCTTTCTTT CASSGYRWRNTEAFF
TRBJ2-5 . . TRBV5-6 TGTGCCAGCAGCTTTAAAATCGGCAATTACCAAGAGACCCAGTACTTC CASSFKIGNYQETQYF
TRBJ1-3 . . TRBV5-6 TGTGCCAGCAGCTCAGTTGGGCGGGCAGGCTCTGGAAACACCATATATTTT CASSSVGRAGSGNTIYF
TRBJ1-4 TRBD1 . TRBV5-1 TGCGCCAGCAGCTTGACGACAGGGAATGAAAAACTGTTTTTT CASSLTTGNEKLFF
TRBJ1-5 . few TRBV29-1 TGCAGCGTTGCTTTGGGTTATAGCAATCAGCCCCAGCATTTT CSVALGYSNQPQHF
TRBJ1-1 . . TRBV11-3 TGTGCCAGCAGCTATGGGAACGCTGAAGCTTTCTTT CASSYGNAEAFF
TRBJ2-5 TRBD1 . TRBV7-6 TGTGCCAGCAGCCCCTCTGCCGGGACAGGGTCCCAAGAGACCCAGTACTTC CASSPSAGTGSQETQYF
TRBJ1-6 . . TRBV10-2 TGCGCCAGCAGTGAATCCCGGGACAAGTATTCACCCCTCCACTTT CASSESRDKYSPLHF
TRBJ2-3 . . TRBV6-6 TGTGCCAGCATTCTACCAGGGGCTAGCGGTGCAGATACGCAGTATTTT CASILPGASGADTQYF
TRBJ1-6 . few TRBV4-2 TGTGCCAGCAGCCAAGGGTTTTTGGATAATTCACCCCTCCACTTT CASSQGFLDNSPLHF
TRBJ2-1 TRBD2 . TRBV5-1 TGCGCCAGCCTCCCGACTAGCGGGGGTGAGCAGTTCTTC CASLPTSGGEQFF
TRBJ2-7 . . TRBV11-2 TGTGCCAGCAGCAAACTGAGGCAGGGTTCCTCCTACGAGCAGTACTTC CASSKLRQGSSYEQYF
TRBJ2-1 . once TRBV6-6 TGTGCCAGCAGTTATCAAGAGGGGCAGTTCTTC CASSYQEGQFF
TRBJ2-2 . . TRBV7-6 TGTGCCAGCAGCCCGACAACGAACACCGGGGAGCTGTTTTTT CASSPTTNTGELFF
TRBJ1-6 . . TRBV5-6 TGTGCCAGCAGCCAGCTTGTGGGGCGCGGAGATTCACCCCTCCACTTT CASSQLVGRGDSPLHF
TRBJ1-6 . . TRBV7-8 TGTGCCAGCAGCTTATATGGGCAGGCTCTTAATTCACCCCTCCACTTT CASSLYGQALNSPLHF
TRBJ2-2 . . TRBV5-1 TGCGCCAGCAGGTTCGATACAGTCAACACCGGGGAGCTGTTTTTT CASRFDTVNTGELFF
TRBJ1-2 TRBD1 . TRBV6-5 TGTGCCAGCAGTCGAGCGACAGGGGGCAAGGTTGGCTACACCTTC CASSRATGGKVGYTF
TRBJ1-1 . . TRBV28 TGTGCCAGCAGCCCCCTTTCCGCGGGGCTGAACACTGAAGCTTTCTTT CASSPLSAGLNTEAFF
TRBJ2-7 TRBD1 . TRBV30 TGTGCCTGGAGTTCAGGGACAGGGGACTACGAGCAGTACTTC CAWSSGTGDYEQYF
TRBJ2-5 . . TRBV7-9 TGTGCCAGCAGCCCCCCGGGCACCCAAGAGACCCAGTACTTC CASSPPGTQETQYF
TRBJ1-5 . . TRBV19 TGTGCCAGTAGTATGGGCTTTAGCAATCAGCCCCAGCATTTT CASSMGFSNQPQHF
TRBJ1-6 TRBD1 . TRBV13 TGTGCCAGCAGCTTGGGGGACAGGGGTAATTCACCCCTCCACTTT CASSLGDRGNSPLHF
TRBJ2-7 TRBD1 . TRBV11-2 TGTGCCAGCAGCTCTCACCGGGACAGAGCCTACGAGCAGTACTTC CASSSHRDRAYEQYF
TRBJ1-2 . . TRBV5-1 TGCGCCAGCCGTAGAACAGGGACGCTAGTCTATGGCTACACCTTC CASRRTGTLVYGYTF
TRBJ1-6 TRBD1 . TRBV10-3 TGTGCCATCAGTGAGTCTGAGACAGGGGGCATGTCCTATAATTCACCCCTCCACTTT CAISESETGGMSYNSPLHF
TRBJ1-1 . . TRBV13 TGTGCCAGCAGCTTAGGCCCCTTAGGCGGCGCGAACACTGAAGCTTTCTTT CASSLGPLGGANTEAFF
TRBJ1-1 TRBD1 few TRBV18 TGTGCCAGTTCTACCACAGGGGGGAACACTGAAGCTTTCTTT CASSTTGGNTEAFF
TRBJ2-3 . . TRBV19 TGTGCCAGTACGGAGGGGGGCTATCGGGATACGCAGTATTTT CASTEGGYRDTQYF
TRBJ1-3 . . TRBV11-2 TGTGCCAGCAGCTCGCCCTACTCTGGAAACACCATATATTTT CASSSPYSGNTIYF
TRBJ2-5 . . TRBV4-2 TGTGCCAGCAGCCAGGCATACGAGAAGACCCAGTACTTC CASSQAYEKTQYF
TRBJ1-5 . . TRBV10-3 TGTGCCATCAGTGACACAGAGAATCAGCCCCAGCATTTT CAISDTENQPQHF
TRBJ2-3 . . TRBV30 TGTGCCTGGGGAGGGGGGCAAATGACAGATACGCAGTATTTT CAWGGGQMTDTQYF
TRBJ1-3 . . TRBV7-9 TGTGCCAGCAGCTGGGGTACACAAGTCTCTGGAAACACCATATATTTT CASSWGTQVSGNTIYF
TRBJ2-7 TRBD1 . TRBV5-6 TGTGCCAGCAGCTTGGCGACAGGGAGTCCCTACGAGCAGTACTTC CASSLATGSPYEQYF
TRBJ2-6 TRBD2 . TRBV7-6 TGTGCCAGCAGCTTAGATATGGGCGGGAGCTCTGGGGCCAACGTCCTGACTTTC CASSLDMGGSSGANVLTF
TRBJ1-1 . . TRBV5-5 TGTGCCAGCAGCGGAGATAAGGGAAGCTTGAACACTGAAGCTTTCTTT CASSGDKGSLNTEAFF
TRBJ2-1 TRBD1 . TRBV18 TGTGCCAGCTCACTTTTTTCTGGACAGGGGAATGAGCAGTTCTTC CASSLFSGQGNEQFF
TRBJ1-2 . . TRBV11-2 TGTGCCAGCAGCTTAGAGGGACCTTGGGGGTACTATGGCTACACCTTC CASSLEGPWGYYGYTF
TRBJ2-7 TRBD1 . TRBV11-2 TGTGCCAGCAGCTTATTACCCGGGACAGGGATCTACGAGCAGTACTTC CASSLLPGTGIYEQYF
TRBJ1-5 . . TRBV11-2 TGTGCCAGCAGCTTGGGGCCCGGGACGGGTCGTCGCAATCAGCCCCAGCATTTT CASSLGPGTGRRNQPQHF